One and the same sample provided the 20 T cell receptor beta chains below, sequenced in a study of spatial heterogeneity in lung cancer. The time point: sample taken at primary tumor resection. Frozen PBMC, nontumor lung or tumor provided whole RNA, which was sequenced unsorted. TCRdb reprocessed the 5' RACE reads with MiXCR, giving one entry per CDR3 protein. The profile shows about 4,400 distinct CDR3 sequences, about 20% of them singletons. Sample: normal lung tissue next to the tumor, taken at surgery. The receptors stem from a female donor with early-stage non-small cell lung cancer.

This clonotype was counted ten times or more. In a library made to pick up alpha chains, this beta chain is a stray read with a size that means little. The V and J genes are TRBV12-3 or TRBV12-4 and TRBJ2-7, with no clear D. Trimming removed 6 bases from V and 2 bases from J, with 17 bases in between. The CDR3 is made up of 15 amino acids. CDR3 sequence reads: CASSAVGPSPYEQYF. The CDR3 nucleotides read TGTGCCAGCAGCGCGGTCGGGCCATCTCCCTACGAGCAGTACTTC.

On this clonotype: This beta chain turned up in a library designed for alpha chains; as an off-target read, its abundance says little. The chain uses TRBV5-1 and TRBJ1-1; possibly TRBD1 for D (6 bases). The V gene's germline CDR1 is SGHRS and CDR2 YFSETQ. CDR3 size: 14 residues. The V and J ends lost 5 bases and 2 bases respectively, with 13 bases between them. The CDR3 nucleotides are TGCGCCAGCAGGATCGGGACACCTAACACTGAAGCTTTCTTT. Its protein is CASRIGTPNTEAFF.

By sample fraction, this clonotype is medium-sized. The library was built for alpha chains, so this beta chain is an off-target read and its size means little. The rearrangement joins TRBV7-2 to TRBJ2-7, with D tentatively TRBD1 or TRBD2 (5 bases each). The ends were cut back, 0 bases at V and 5 bases at J, with 20 bases in the middle. CDR1 is SGHTA, CDR2 FQGNSA, per germline. The CDR3 runs to 17 residues. CDR3 sequence: CASSLAPGDPQSDEQYF. Written as DNA, the CDR3 is TGTGCCAGCAGCTTAGCCCCCGGGGACCCCCAAAGTGACGAGCAGTACTTC.

Notes on this clonotype: This beta chain came through as a stray read in a library set up for alpha chains, and its size says little. This chain connects TRBV7-3 to TRBJ2-6, with TRBD2 identical over 9 bases. Germline CDR1 is SGHTA and CDR2 is FQGTGA. The CDR3 covers 17 residues. V trimming: 6 bases; J trimming: 0 bases; junction bases outside the gene matches: 6. The CDR3 reads CASSSSGTSSGANVLTF. CDR3 DNA: TGTGCCAGCAGTTCTAGCGGGACGAGCTCTGGGGCCAACGTCCTGACTTTC.

A note on this clonotype: This beta chain came through as a stray read in a library set up for alpha chains, and its size says little. This rearrangement joins TRBV28 to TRBJ2-3; TRBD2 aligns across 7 bases. V lost 7 bases and J lost 2; bases outside the gene matches: 12. The CDR3 runs to 16 residues. The germline gives CDR1 MDHEN, CDR2 SYDVKM. The CDR3 bases are TGTGCCAGCACCCAAACCGGGGCGGGAGTCACAGATACGCAGTATTTT. As protein: CASTQTGAGVTDTQYF.

This clonotype was observed at least ten times. Being off target in a library aimed at alpha chains, this beta chain has a size of little meaning. This rearrangement joins TRBV11-1 to TRBJ1-1, with 11 bases lining up with TRBD1. This CDR3 is 14 amino acids long. Germline V CDR1 and CDR2: SGHAT, FQDESV (reference sequence). V lost 5 bases to trimming and J lost 5 bases; unmatched junction nucleotides: 4. CDR3 loop: CASSQGQGGTEAFF. The CDR3 nucleotides are TGTGCCAGCAGCCAGGGACAGGGGGGTACTGAAGCTTTCTTT.

This clonotype is medium-sized (0.01 to 0.1%) within its sample. The library was built for alpha chains, so this beta chain is an off-target read and its size means little. The chain links TRBV7-2 to TRBJ2-7, with 9 bases that match TRBD2. Germline-derived CDR1 and CDR2 are SGHTA and FQGNSA. J gave up 4 bases and V 3 bases, and 7 bases lay outside the gene matches. The CDR3 runs 15 residues. CDR3 nucleotides: TGTGCCAGCAGCTTTAGTAGCGGGAGAGGGTACGAGCAGTACTTC. Protein product: CASSFSSGRGYEQYF.

This clonotype was recorded at least ten times. With the library built for alpha chains, this beta chain is off target and its frequency is not meaningful. The chain links TRBV29-1 to TRBJ2-1; TRBD2 matches at 12 bases. Per germline, CDR1 SQVTM and CDR2 ANQGSEA. The J segment lost 4 bases and the V segment lost 7 bases, leaving 8 bases of the junction unmatched. This CDR3 has 15 residues. The CDR3 sequence is CSANLAGGSYNEQFF. The DNA for the CDR3 is TGCAGCGCCAACCTAGCGGGAGGGTCGTACAATGAGCAGTTCTTC.

Concerning this clonotype: Within a library made for alpha chains, this beta chain is off target, and its count is uninformative. The chain joins TRBV6-2 or TRBV6-3 to TRBJ2-7; D not resolved. This CDR3 is 16 amino acids long. The V gene lost 0 bases and the J gene lost 0 bases, with 12 bases spanning the gap. The germline gives CDR1 MNHEY, CDR2 SVGEGT. CDR3 protein: CASSYSGRDVSYEQYF. The CDR3 bases are TGTGCCAGCAGTTACTCAGGACGTGACGTCTCCTACGAGCAGTACTTC.

This clonotype turned up a few times. Because the library targeted alpha chains, this beta chain is an off-target read whose size means little. The V gene is TRBV30, the J gene TRBJ1-5; D call uncertain. The CDR3 contains 14 residues. CDR1 is GTSNPN and CDR2 is SVGIG in the germline V gene (reference sequence). Trimming cost V 0 bases and J 3 bases, with 9 bases left between them. The DNA for the CDR3 is TGTGCCTGGAGTGTTTGGGGTCACAATCAGCCCCAGCATTTT. Amino acids: CAWSVWGHNQPQHF.

This clonotype appeared a single time. The library was designed around alpha chains, so this beta chain is a stray read whose abundance carries little weight. This chain links TRBV29-1 with TRBJ2-7; D tentatively fits TRBD1 or TRBD2 (5 bases each). V was shortened by 6 bases and J by 1 base, with 19 bases between the two germline ends. The CDR3 spans 15 residues. Germline values: CDR1 SQVTM, CDR2 ANQGSEA. CDR3 nucleotides: TGCAGCGTCGTCCGAACCCCGGGACGGTCCTACGAGCAGTACTTC. Translation: CSVVRTPGRSYEQYF.

This clonotype is labeled medium-sized. Because the library targeted alpha chains, this beta chain is an off-target read whose size means little. V gene TRBV29-1 combines with J gene TRBJ2-1, with TRBD1 matching over 10 bases. In germline, CDR1 is SQVTM, CDR2 ANQGSEA. The J segment lost 6 bases and the V segment lost 5 bases, leaving 7 bases of the junction unmatched. The CDR3 spans 14 residues. The CDR3 DNA sequence: TGCAGCGTTAACGGACAGGGGGTGACCAATGAGCAGTTCTTC. Translated: CSVNGQGVTNEQFF.

This clonotype was detected only once. The library was designed around alpha chains, so this beta chain is a stray read whose abundance carries little weight. The chain has TRBV27 and TRBJ2-3, with D possibly matching TRBD2 (5 bases). The V end lost 7 bases, the J end lost 4 bases, and 18 bases lay between the germline ends. The V gene's germline CDR1 is MNHEY and CDR2 SMNVEV (reference sequence). This CDR3 is 15 amino acids long. CDR3 in amino acids: CASTSLAGVADTQYF. CDR3 coding DNA: TGTGCCAGCACCTCCCTAGCCGGGGTCGCAGATACGCAGTATTTT.

This clonotype appeared a few times. With the library built for alpha chains, this beta chain is off target and its frequency is not meaningful. The V gene is TRBV29-1, the J gene TRBJ2-3; no firm D call. The CDR3 consists of 11 residues. Germline V lookup: CDR1 SQVTM, CDR2 ANQGSEA. Trimming took off 4 bases at V and 6 bases at J, with 8 bases between the two ends. As DNA, the CDR3 is TGCAGCGTTGGATCGGTGGATACGCAGTATTTT. This translates into CSVGSVDTQYF.

This clonotype was seen many times. With the library built for alpha chains, this beta chain is off target and its frequency is not meaningful. The chain joins TRBV20-1 to TRBJ2-5, with 7 positions matching TRBD2. Germline values: CDR1 DFQATT, CDR2 SNEGSKA (reference sequence). V shed 2 bases and J 9 bases; nucleotides not matched to a gene: 12. The CDR3 loop spans 14 amino acids. The CDR3 DNA follows: TGCAGTGCTAGACAGGCGGGAGCCATAGGGGCCCAGTACTTC. The encoded protein is CSARQAGAIGAQYF.

Concerning this clonotype: As an off-target read in a library built for alpha chains, this beta chain has a frequency of little significance. V and J are TRBV29-1 and TRBJ2-3, with D tentatively TRBD2 (6 bases). The CDR3 consists of 15 residues. The ends were cut back, 4 bases at V and 2 bases at J, with 16 bases in the middle. Looked up from germline, CDR1 is SQVTM and CDR2 is ANQGSEA. Written as DNA, the CDR3 is TGCAGCGTTGGAGCCGGGACTCGACCCACAGATACGCAGTATTTT. Its translation is CSVGAGTRPTDTQYF.

This clonotype was picked up many times. This beta chain is an off-target read within a library intended for alpha chains, so its frequency means little. The CDR3 reads CASSQWGGPGVAKNIQYF. The CDR3 coding sequence is TGTGCCAGCAGTCAGTGGGGGGGCCCTGGGGTAGCCAAAAACATTCAGTACTTC. The chain joins TRBV6-6 to TRBJ2-4; possible D gene TRBD2, 7 bases. From germline, CDR1 is MNHNY and CDR2 SVGAGI (reference sequence). The CDR3 runs 18 residues. Trimming pared 5 bases from V and 0 bases from J, leaving 20 bases between.

This clonotype is categorized as large. Because the library targeted alpha chains, this beta chain is an off-target read whose size means little. The chain carries TRBV7-9 and TRBJ2-1; the D is unclear. CDR1 and CDR2 (germline): SEHNR, FQNEAQ (reference sequence). The V end was cut by 5 bases, the J end by 3 bases, with 14 bases between. This CDR3 is 15 amino acids long. Here the CDR3 DNA reads TGTGCCAGCAGCCTAACAGTGACGGGCTACAATGAGCAGTTCTTC. It codes for CASSLTVTGYNEQFF. The variable domain in full, completed from reference TRBV7-9 and TRBJ2-1, reads DTGVSQNPRHKITKRGQNVTFRCDPISEHNRLYWYRQTLGQGPEFLTYFQNEAQLEKSRLLSDRFSAERPKGSFSTLEIQRTEQGDSAMYLCASSLTVTGYNEQFFGPGTRLTVL.

This clonotype rates as medium-sized. This beta chain slipped into a library made for alpha chains as a stray read, so its size is not meaningful. The rearrangement uses TRBV2 and TRBJ2-6; TRBD1 matches at 8 bases. CDR1 and CDR2 from the germline V gene are SNHLY and FYNNEI. This CDR3 has 18 amino acids. Germline trimming cut 7 bases from V and 4 bases from J; bases unmatched to any gene: 15. The CDR3 sequence is CASTQGAGGSGGANVLTF. CDR3 in DNA: TGTGCCAGCACCCAGGGGGCTGGCGGATCGGGCGGGGCCAACGTCCTGACTTTC.

This clonotype occurred a few times. Within a library made for alpha chains, this beta chain is off target, and its count is uninformative. The rearrangement links TRBV3-1 to TRBJ2-3; 7 nucleotides agree with TRBD2. V was clipped by 1 base and J by 3 bases; unmatched bases: 4. CDR1 is LGHDT, CDR2 YNNKEL, per germline (reference sequence). CDR3 size: 15 residues. CDR3 coding DNA: TGTGCCAGCAGCCAAGCGGGGGGTAATACAGATACGCAGTATTTT. Protein product: CASSQAGGNTDTQYF.